A selection of T cell receptor beta chains follows, all from one sample in a study of PD-L1 blockade in urothelial cancer. The assay was immunoSEQ multiplex PCR, and TCRdb's table has in-frame clones only and misses some. The profile shows roughly 130,000 clones, around 84% of them singletons. Sequenced here: PBMCs, sampled around atezolizumab (anti-PD-L1) treatment. These receptor sequences come from a middle-aged man with urothelial cancer. Both conserved end residues are part of each CDR3. A D gene is named only where the DNA matches it firmly. For some rows the clone size is stated as once, few or many, or as a class when expanded; others skip it.

J,V,D,size,CDR3,DNA
TRBJ2-1,TRBV6-1,TRBD2,-,CASSEVSGSWNNEQFF,TGTGCCAGCAGTGAAGTGAGCGGGAGTTGGAACAATGAGCAGTTCTTC
TRBJ2-1,TRBV11-2,TRBD1,-,CASRAGTGSSGEQFF,TGTGCCAGCAGAGCAGGGACAGGGTCATCGGGTGAGCAGTTCTTC
TRBJ2-5,TRBV6-7,TRBD2,-,CASSLSGGQETQYF,TGTGCCAGCAGCCTTAGCGGGGGGCAAGAGACCCAGTACTTC
TRBJ1-3,TRBV28,-,-,CASSLQGTGNTIYF,TGTGCCAGCAGTTTACAGGGGACTGGAAACACCATATATTTT
TRBJ2-7,TRBV5-4,TRBD2,few,CASSLDAGVYEQYF,TGTGCCAGCAGCTTGGATGCGGGAGTCTACGAGCAGTACTTC
TRBJ1-5,TRBV19,-,-,CASSIPARGNQPQHF,TGTGCCAGTAGTATACCGGCCAGGGGCAATCAGCCCCAGCATTTT
TRBJ2-1,TRBV7-6,TRBD2,-,CASSSTGTTNNEQFF,TGTGCCAGCAGCTCAACCGGGACTACCAACAATGAGCAGTTCTTC
TRBJ1-4,TRBV4-1,TRBD1,-,CASSRPGGGGRRSTNEKLFF,TGCGCCAGCAGCCGACCAGGGGGCGGTGGTAGGAGGTCAACTAATGAAAAACTGTTTTTT
TRBJ2-1,TRBV28,TRBD2,-,CASSPINLRTSGIWNEQFF,TGTGCCAGCAGTCCCATCAATCTCCGGACTAGCGGGATATGGAATGAGCAGTTCTTC
TRBJ2-2,TRBV11-3,TRBD1,-,CASSPRTGANTGELFF,TGTGCCAGCAGCCCACGGACAGGGGCGAACACCGGGGAGCTGTTTTTT
TRBJ2-3,TRBV5-1,-,-,CASSPRGAGLTDTQYF,TGCGCCAGCAGCCCCCGGGGAGCGGGCCTCACAGATACGCAGTATTTT
TRBJ2-1,TRBV7-2,TRBD2,-,CASSLGTGGLDEQFF,TGTGCCAGCAGCTTAGGGACGGGAGGGCTAGATGAGCAGTTCTTC
TRBJ2-1,TRBV4-1,TRBD1,once,CASSQGSGQNYNEQFF,TGCGCCAGCAGCCAAGGATCGGGACAGAACTACAATGAGCAGTTCTTC
TRBJ2-1,TRBV7-2,TRBD2,-,CASSFSGGKLAGAEEQFF,TGTGCCAGCAGCTTTTCGGGGGGAAAACTAGCGGGAGCAGAAGAGCAGTTCTTC
TRBJ1-6,TRBV6-5,TRBD1,-,CASSRDRGLNSPLHF,TGTGCCAGCAGTCGGGACAGGGGGCTGAATTCACCCCTCCACTTT
TRBJ2-3,TRBV7-2,TRBD2,-,CASRAISGRADTQYF,TGTGCCAGCAGAGCTATTAGCGGGAGGGCAGATACGCAGTATTTT
TRBJ1-2,TRBV6-6,-,-,CASSGDWNYGYTF,TGTGCCAGCAGTGGGGACTGGAACTATGGCTACACCTTC
TRBJ1-4,TRBV18,-,once,CASSPGEKLFF,TGTGCCAGCTCACCCGGTGAAAAACTGTTTTTT
TRBJ1-2,TRBV4-2,-,-,CASSQDRDSLGYTF,TGTGCCAGCAGCCAAGATAGGGACTCGTTAGGCTACACCTTC
TRBJ2-1,TRBV5-4,TRBD2,-,CASSSLAGGSYNEQFF,TGTGCCAGCAGCTCATTAGCGGGAGGTAGCTACAATGAGCAGTTCTTC
TRBJ1-1,TRBV18,TRBD1,-,CASSPETTGTEAFF,TGTGCCAGCTCACCTGAAACGACAGGGACTGAAGCTTTCTTT